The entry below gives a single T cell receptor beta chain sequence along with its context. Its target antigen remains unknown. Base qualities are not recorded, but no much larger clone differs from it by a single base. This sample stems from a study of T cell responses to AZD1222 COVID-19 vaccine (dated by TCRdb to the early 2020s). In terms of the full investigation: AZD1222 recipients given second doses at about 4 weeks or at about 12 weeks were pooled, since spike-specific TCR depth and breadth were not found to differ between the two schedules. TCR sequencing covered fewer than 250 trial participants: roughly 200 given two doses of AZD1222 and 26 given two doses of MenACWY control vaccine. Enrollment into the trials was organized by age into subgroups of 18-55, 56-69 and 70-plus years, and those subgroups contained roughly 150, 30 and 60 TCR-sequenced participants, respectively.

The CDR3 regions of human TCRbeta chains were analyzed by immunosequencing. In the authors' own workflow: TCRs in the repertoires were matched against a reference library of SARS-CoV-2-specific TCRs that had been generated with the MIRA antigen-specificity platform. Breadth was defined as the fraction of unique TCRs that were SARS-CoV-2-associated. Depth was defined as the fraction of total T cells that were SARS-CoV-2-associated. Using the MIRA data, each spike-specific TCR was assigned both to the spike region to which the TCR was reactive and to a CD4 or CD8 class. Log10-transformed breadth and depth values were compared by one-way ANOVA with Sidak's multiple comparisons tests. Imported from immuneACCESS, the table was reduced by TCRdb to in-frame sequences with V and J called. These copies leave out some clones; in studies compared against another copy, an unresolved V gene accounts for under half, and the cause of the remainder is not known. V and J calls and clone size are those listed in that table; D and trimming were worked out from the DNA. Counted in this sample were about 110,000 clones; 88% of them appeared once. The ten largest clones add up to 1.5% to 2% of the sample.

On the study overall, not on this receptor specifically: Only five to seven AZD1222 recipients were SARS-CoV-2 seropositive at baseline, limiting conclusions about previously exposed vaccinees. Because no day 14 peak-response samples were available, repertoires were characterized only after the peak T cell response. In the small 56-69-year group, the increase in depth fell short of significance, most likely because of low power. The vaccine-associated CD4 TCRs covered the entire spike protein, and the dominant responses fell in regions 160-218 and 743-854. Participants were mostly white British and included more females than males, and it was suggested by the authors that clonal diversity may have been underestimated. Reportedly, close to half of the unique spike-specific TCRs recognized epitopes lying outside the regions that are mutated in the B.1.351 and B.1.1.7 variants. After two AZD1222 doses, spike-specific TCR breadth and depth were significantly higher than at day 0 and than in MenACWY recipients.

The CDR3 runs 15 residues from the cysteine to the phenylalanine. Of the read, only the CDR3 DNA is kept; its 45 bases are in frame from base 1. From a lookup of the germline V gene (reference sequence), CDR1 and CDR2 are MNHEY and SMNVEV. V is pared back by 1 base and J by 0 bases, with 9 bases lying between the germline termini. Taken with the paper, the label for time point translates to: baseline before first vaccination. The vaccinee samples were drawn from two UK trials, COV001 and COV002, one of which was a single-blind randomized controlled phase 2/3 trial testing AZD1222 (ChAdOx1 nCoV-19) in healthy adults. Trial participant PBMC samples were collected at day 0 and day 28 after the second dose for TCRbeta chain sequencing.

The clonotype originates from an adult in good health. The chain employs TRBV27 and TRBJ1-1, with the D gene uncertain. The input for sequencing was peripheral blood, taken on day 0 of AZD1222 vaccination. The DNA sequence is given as TGTGCCAGCAGTTTATTTTCGCCAGTGAACACTGAAGCTTTCTTT. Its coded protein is CASSLFSPVNTEAFF.